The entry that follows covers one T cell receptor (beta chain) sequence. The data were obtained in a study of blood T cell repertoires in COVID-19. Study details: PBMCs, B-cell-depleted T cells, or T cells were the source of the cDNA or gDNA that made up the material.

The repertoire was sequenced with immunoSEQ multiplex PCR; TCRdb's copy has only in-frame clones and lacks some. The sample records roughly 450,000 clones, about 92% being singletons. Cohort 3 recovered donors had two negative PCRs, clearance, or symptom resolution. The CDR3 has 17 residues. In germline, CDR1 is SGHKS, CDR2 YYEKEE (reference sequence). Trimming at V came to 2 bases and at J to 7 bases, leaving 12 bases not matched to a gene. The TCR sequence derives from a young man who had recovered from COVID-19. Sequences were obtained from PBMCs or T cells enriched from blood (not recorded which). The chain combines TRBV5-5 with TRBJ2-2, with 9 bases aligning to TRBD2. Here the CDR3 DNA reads TGTGCCAGCAGCTTTACGAATAGCGGGAGAGCCGACGGGGAGCTGTTTTTT. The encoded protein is CASSFTNSGRADGELFF.